This TCR beta chain was profiled in a study of CD8 T cells in Susac syndrome. The CDR3 contains 15 residues. Looked up from germline, CDR1 is SGHTA and CDR2 is FQGTGA. With 5 bases clipped from V and 6 bases from J, the junction kept 5 bases outside the gene matches. This clonotype was observed a single time. RNA totalling roughly 0.45 to 1 ug underwent reverse transcription with random hexamers. TCR beta CDR3 was amplified by immunoSEQ covering 54 Vbeta and 13 Jbeta. A single record per CDR3 protein comes from TCRdb applying MiXCR to the immunoSEQ multiplex PCR reads. The repertoire consists of about 210,000 distinct CDR3 sequences, with approximately 93% occurring once and the leading ten covering 0.1%.

The chain couples TRBV7-3 to TRBJ2-2; 11 nucleotides line up with TRBD2. This clonotype originated in a human donor in good health. The source material was CD4+ T cells from PBMCs. CDR3 region: CASSLRTSGSGELFF. The CDR3 region has the DNA TGTGCCAGCAGCCTCCGGACTAGCGGGTCCGGGGAGCTGTTTTTT.